The 3 T cell receptor beta chains in this list originate from one sample, sequenced in a study of cytomegalovirus exposure and HLA in healthy donors. PCR employed 60 Vbeta and 13 Jbeta primers. The method was immunoSEQ multiplex PCR; TCRdb's version includes in-frame clones alone and lacks a portion of them. The sample contains approximately 190,000 clones, roughly 80% of which appear only once. The specimen sequenced was PBMCs. The receptors here all came from a young woman in good health and CMV-seropositive.

V and J are TRBV5-5 and TRBJ1-5; TRBD1 agrees at 7 bases. Losses at the gene ends were 2 bases for V and 3 bases for J; bases not matched to a gene: 5. This CDR3 contains 15 residues. Per germline, CDR1 SGHKS and CDR2 YYEKEE (reference sequence). In nucleotides, the CDR3 is TGTGCCAGCAGCTTCACAGGGGCCTCCAATCAGCCCCAGCATTTT. It codes for CASSFTGASNQPQHF. The full variable domain, completed using reference TRBV5-5 and TRBJ1-5, is DAGVTQSPTHLIKTRGQQVTLRCSPISGHKSVSWYQQVLGQGPQFIFQYYEKEERGRGNFPDRFSARQFPNYSSELNVNALLLGDSALYLCASSFTGASNQPQHFGDGTRLSIL.

The table lists this clone with a few counts. The J gene is TRBJ2-7, the V gene TRBV30, with 7 bases lining up with TRBD1. With V trimmed by 0 bases and J by 3 bases, 5 bases remained unmatched. The CDR3 totals 14 residues. Per the germline V gene, CDR1 is GTSNPN and CDR2 is SVGIG (reference sequence). In DNA, the CDR3 is TGTGCCTGGAGTGTGCAGGGGGTCATCTACGAGCAGTACTTC. Translated, it gives CAWSVQGVIYEQYF.

The chain employs TRBV9 and TRBJ1-5; 11 nucleotides agree with TRBD1. Germline-derived CDR1 and CDR2 are SGDLS and YYNGEE. V dropped 0 bases and J dropped 5; count of bases not matched to a gene: 4. The CDR3 consists of 16 residues. The CDR3 here is CASSVGGQGGDQPQHF. The CDR3 DNA reads as TGTGCCAGCAGCGTAGGGGGACAGGGGGGGGATCAGCCCCAGCATTTT.